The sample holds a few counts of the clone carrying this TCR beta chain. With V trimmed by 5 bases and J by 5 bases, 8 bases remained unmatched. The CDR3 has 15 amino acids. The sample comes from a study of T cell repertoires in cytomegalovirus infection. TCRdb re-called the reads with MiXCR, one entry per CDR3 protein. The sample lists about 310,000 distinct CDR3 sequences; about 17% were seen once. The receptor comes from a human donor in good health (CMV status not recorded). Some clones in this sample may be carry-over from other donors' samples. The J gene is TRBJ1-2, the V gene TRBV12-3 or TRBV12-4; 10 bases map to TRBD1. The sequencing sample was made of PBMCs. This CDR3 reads CASSAPGQGWYGYTF. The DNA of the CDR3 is TGTGCCAGCAGTGCCCCGGGACAGGGGTGGTATGGCTACACCTTC.